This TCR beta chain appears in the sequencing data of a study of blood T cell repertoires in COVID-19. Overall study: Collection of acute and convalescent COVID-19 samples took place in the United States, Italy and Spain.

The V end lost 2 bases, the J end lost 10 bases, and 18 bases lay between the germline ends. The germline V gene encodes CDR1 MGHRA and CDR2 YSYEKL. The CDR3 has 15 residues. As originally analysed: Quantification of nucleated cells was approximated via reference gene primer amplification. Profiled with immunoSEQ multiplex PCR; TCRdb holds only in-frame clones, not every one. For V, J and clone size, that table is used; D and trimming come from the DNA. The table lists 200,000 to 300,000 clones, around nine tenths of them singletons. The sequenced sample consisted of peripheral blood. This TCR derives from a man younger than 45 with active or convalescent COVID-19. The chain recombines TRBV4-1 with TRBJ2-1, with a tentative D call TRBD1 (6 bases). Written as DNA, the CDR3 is TGCGCCAGCAGCCAACTAAATGGACAGCGCAGGGAGCAGTTCTTC. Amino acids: CASSQLNGQRREQFF.